This T cell receptor (beta chain) was captured in a study of blood T cell repertoires in COVID-19. Study context: Sites across the United States, Italy and Spain contributed samples from acute and convalescent COVID-19. PBMCs, B-cell-depleted T cells, or T cells were the source of the cDNA or gDNA that made up the material.

The CDR3 is made up of 15 amino acids. CDR1 and CDR2 from the germline V gene are MDHEN and SYDVKM. V lost 6 bases and J lost 6, with 18 bases in between. Generated by immunoSEQ multiplex PCR, the TCRdb table keeps only in-frame clones and is missing some. The sample lists about 290,000 clones, approximately 86% occurring once. The clonotype was recovered from a woman between 45 and 60 years old with active or convalescent COVID-19. The sequencing sample was made of peripheral blood. V usage is TRBV28 and J usage is TRBJ2-4; D may be TRBD2 (7 bases). The CDR3 DNA is TGTGCCAGCAGCCAGAGGGGGGGGGCCGCAAACATTCAGTACTTC. Translation gives CASSQRGGAANIQYF.